The text below deals with one T cell receptor beta chain. Its antigen is still unknown. Per-base qualities were not stored, and no clone one base away is much larger. The donors were included in the validation cohort of around 120 subjects, a group kept apart from the roughly 730-subject first cohort. This specimen comes from a study of cytomegalovirus exposure and HLA in healthy donors (dated by TCRdb to 2016 to 2017). Background for the entire study: The 666 repertoires of the first cohort and the roughly 110 validation repertoires were produced on the same platform, according to a later analysis. The study was designed to test whether signatures of past pathogen exposure could be identified by cataloging public T cell receptors. In addition to the first cohort of 650 to 800 subjects, a separate validation cohort of around 110 different subjects was used. The study combined high-throughput TCR immunosequencing, statistical association of individual TCRs with disease status, and machine learning to predict cytomegalovirus infection status.

Library construction relied on the immunoSEQ multiplex PCR assay. As for how the authors treated the data: A statistical classification framework was built for diagnosing cytomegalovirus status from the catalog of TCR beta chain sequences. In its TCRdb copy, this immuneACCESS table keeps in-frame sequences only and misses some clones. Where compared with another copy, unresolved V genes explain less than half of these, and the others have no known cause. Clone size and V and J calls were adopted from that table, with D and trimming inferred from the DNA. In all, the sample holds 55,000 to 75,000 clones, and around 93% of those were seen once. Just over 3% of the sample comes from the top ten. Between the V and J ends, shortened by 7 bases and 3 bases respectively, the junction contains 10 bases. Taken from the germline V gene, the CDR1 and CDR2 loops are SQVTM and ANQGSEA. From the cysteine through the phenylalanine, the CDR3 covers 11 amino acids. The kept DNA is CDR3 alone, 33 bases in frame from the first base.

Points the paper makes about the study in general: A total of 150 or so TCR beta chains were listed by the study as associated with cytomegalovirus. A later analysis lacked HLA typing for the validation cohort, so it scored co-occurrence in that cohort across all 120 repertoires. A few of the identified cytomegalovirus-associated TCR beta chains were confirmed in vitro to be specific for cytomegalovirus antigens. In both the original and validation cohorts, the classifier was reported to diagnose cytomegalovirus status with high specificity and sensitivity. Of the cluster scores, 85% to 95% were above 0 in a later analysis, which found that TCRs clustered in the first cohort also tended to co-occur in the 130 or so validation repertoires. The authors suggested that the approach could potentially be generalized to other disease states and immunological phenotypes. Across donors, most TCR sequences were observed very rarely, whereas some public TCRs were present in many individuals.

The TCR originated in a man aged 18-30 years in good health and CMV-seronegative. The chain couples TRBV29-1 to TRBJ2-7, with the D gene not clear enough to name. What was sequenced was PBMCs. At the DNA level, the sequence is TGCAGCGCGGGTTTCGGCTACGAGCAGTACTTC. Its translation reads: CSAGFGYEQYF.